One and the same sample provided the 2 T cell receptor beta chains below, sequenced in a study of blood T cell repertoires in COVID-19. TCRdb keeps only in-frame clones here, not all; method: immunoSEQ multiplex PCR. The sample yields under 300,000 clones, 86% seen once. Sequencing used peripheral blood. These receptors were obtained from a man in his 60s with acute or convalescent COVID-19.

This rearrangement joins TRBV29-1 to TRBJ1-1; perhaps TRBD1 as D (5 bases). This CDR3 is 13 amino acids long. Germline lookup yields CDR1 SQVTM and CDR2 ANQGSEA. V was cut by 6 bases and J by 3 bases, with 14 bases left in between. Written as DNA, the CDR3 is TGCAGCGTCGTGGGGGGGAGGGACACTGAAGCTTTCTTT. Translation: CSVVGGRDTEAFF.

This clone was seen a single time. The CDR3 is CASSSDSTGVTNQPQHF. CDR3 DNA sequence: TGTGCCAGCAGCTCCGACTCGACAGGGGTGACGAATCAGCCCCAGCATTTT. The rearrangement joins TRBV11-2 to TRBJ1-5; 8 positions match TRBD1. This CDR3 is built from 17 residues. V lost 4 bases, J lost 4 bases, and 12 bases stayed unmatched. Looked up from germline, CDR1 is SGHAT and CDR2 is FQNNGV.